Sequencing of this TCR beta chain was carried out in a study of vaccination and CD4 T cells after COVID-19. About the research overall: The convalescents were made up of six males and four females, two of whom were Hispanic. Overlapping peptides covering the spike proteins of SARS-CoV-2, HCoV-NL63, HCoV-OC43 and HCoV-229E were added to stimulate cells. General observations from the study: Spike mono-reactivity applied to 304 of 307 vaccine-specific clones detected in convalescent patients.

This clonotype showed up just a few times. Antigen: not known. V lost 5 bases and J 1 base, leaving 14 bases between the germline ends. Per the germline V gene, CDR1 is SGHTA and CDR2 is FQGTGA. The CDR3 totals 15 residues. Sample treatment: roughly nine-day PBMC culture with coronavirus spike peptide pools or control peptides (ViraFEST assay). Cultured CD4+ T-cell DNA underwent Oncomine TCR Beta short-read sequencing. From CD4+ T cells that had been cultured, genomic DNA was extracted. TCRdb itself ran the PCR reads through MiXCR, one entry per CDR3 protein. The sample yields around 8,600 distinct CDR3 sequences, about 61% seen once.

The sequenced material came from CD4+ T cells from blood, cultured in vitro. The sequence derives from a human donor who had recovered from COVID-19. V and J are TRBV7-3 and TRBJ1-1; the D gene is possibly TRBD1 (5 bases). CDR3 amino acids: CASSKGGGSNTEAFF. In DNA, the CDR3 is TGTGCCAGCAGCAAAGGCGGGGGATCGAACACTGAAGCTTTCTTT.